The subject of this entry is one T cell receptor (beta chain). Antigen specificity is unknown. This sample was taken from a study of T cell responses to AZD1222 COVID-19 vaccine. Overall study results and limits: A reported finding is that nearly half of spike-specific TCRs target unmutated variant regions. The study identified only 6 or 7 AZD1222 recipients as seropositive at baseline. The study found vaccine-associated CD4 TCRs spanning spike, dominant at 160-218 and 743-854. Donors skewed white British and female; clonal diversity was possibly underestimated.

The method was immunoSEQ multiplex PCR; TCRdb's version includes in-frame clones alone and lacks a portion of them. The data show around 120,000 clones, about 86% seen once. Per germline, CDR1 SGHTA and CDR2 FQGNSA. The CDR3 totals 15 residues. V lost 5 bases to trimming and J lost 1 base; unmatched junction nucleotides: 6. This TCR was recovered from an adult who received the AZD1222 COVID-19 vaccine. The chain links TRBV7-2 to TRBJ1-2; 8 positions match TRBD1. The source material was peripheral blood, sampled 28 days after the second AZD1222 dose. CDR3 nucleotide sequence: TGTGCCAGCAGCCCAGGGACAGGCCTTAACTATGGCTACACCTTC. Translated, it gives CASSPGTGLNYGYTF.